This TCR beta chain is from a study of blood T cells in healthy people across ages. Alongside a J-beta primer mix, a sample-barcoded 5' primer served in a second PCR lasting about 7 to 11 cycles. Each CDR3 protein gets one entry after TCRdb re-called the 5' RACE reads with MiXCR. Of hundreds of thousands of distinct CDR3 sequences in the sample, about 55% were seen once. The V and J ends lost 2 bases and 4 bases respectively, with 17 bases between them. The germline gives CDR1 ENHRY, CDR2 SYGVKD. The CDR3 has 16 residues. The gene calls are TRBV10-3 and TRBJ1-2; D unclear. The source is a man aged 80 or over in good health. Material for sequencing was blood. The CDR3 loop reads CAISEQTEGTGYGYTF. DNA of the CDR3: TGTGCCATCAGTGAGCAGACCGAGGGAACCGGCTATGGCTACACCTTC.